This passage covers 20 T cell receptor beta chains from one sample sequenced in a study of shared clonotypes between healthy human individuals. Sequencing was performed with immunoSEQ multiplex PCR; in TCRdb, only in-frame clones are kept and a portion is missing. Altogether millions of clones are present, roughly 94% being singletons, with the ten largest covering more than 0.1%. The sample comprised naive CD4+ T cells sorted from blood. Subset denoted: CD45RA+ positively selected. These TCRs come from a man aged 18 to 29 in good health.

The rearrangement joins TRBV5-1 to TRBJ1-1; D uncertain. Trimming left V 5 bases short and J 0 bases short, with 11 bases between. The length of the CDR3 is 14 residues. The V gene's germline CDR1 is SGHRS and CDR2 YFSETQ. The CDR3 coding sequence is TGCGCCAGCAGTAGTCAGGTCGTGAACACTGAAGCTTTCTTT. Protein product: CASSSQVVNTEAFF.

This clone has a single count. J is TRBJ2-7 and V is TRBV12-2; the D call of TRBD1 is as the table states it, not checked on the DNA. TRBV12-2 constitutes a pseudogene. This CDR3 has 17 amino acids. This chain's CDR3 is CASRLGSYGQGEYEQYF. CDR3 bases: TGTGCAAGTCGCTTAGGATCTTATGGACAGGGGGAATACGAGCAGTACTTC.

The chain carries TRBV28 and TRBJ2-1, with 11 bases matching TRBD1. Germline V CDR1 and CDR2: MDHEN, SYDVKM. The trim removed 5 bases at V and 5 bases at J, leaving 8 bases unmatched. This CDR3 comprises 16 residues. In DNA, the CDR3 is TGTGCCAGCAGTCCCAGGGACAGGGGGATTCACAATGAGCAGTTCTTC. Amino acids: CASSPRDRGIHNEQFF. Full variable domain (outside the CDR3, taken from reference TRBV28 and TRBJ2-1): DVKVTQSSRYLVKRTGEKVFLECVQDMDHENMFWYRQDPGLGLRLIYFSYDVKMKEKGDIPEGYSVSREKKERFSLILESASTNQTSMYLCASSPRDRGIHNEQFFGPGTRLTVL.

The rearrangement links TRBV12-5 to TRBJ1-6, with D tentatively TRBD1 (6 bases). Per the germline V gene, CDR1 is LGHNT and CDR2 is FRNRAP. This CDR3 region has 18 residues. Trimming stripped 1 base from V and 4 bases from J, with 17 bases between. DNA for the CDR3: TGTGCTAGTGGTTTGGGACAGGTCCCGGGTTCGTATAATTCACCCCTCCACTTT. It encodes CASGLGQVPGSYNSPLHF.

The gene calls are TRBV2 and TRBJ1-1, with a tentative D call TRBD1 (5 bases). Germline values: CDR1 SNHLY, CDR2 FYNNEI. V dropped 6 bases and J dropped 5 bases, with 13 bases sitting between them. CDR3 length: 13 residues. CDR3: CASRRGPGTEAFF. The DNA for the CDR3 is TGTGCCAGCAGGAGGGGCCCAGGAACTGAAGCTTTCTTT.

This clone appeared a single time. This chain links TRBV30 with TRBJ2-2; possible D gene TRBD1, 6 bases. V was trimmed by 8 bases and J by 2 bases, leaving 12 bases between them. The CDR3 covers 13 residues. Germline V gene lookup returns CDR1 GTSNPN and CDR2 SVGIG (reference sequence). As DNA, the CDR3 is TGTGCCGGAACAGGGATAAACACCGGGGAGCTGTTTTTT. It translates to CAGTGINTGELFF.

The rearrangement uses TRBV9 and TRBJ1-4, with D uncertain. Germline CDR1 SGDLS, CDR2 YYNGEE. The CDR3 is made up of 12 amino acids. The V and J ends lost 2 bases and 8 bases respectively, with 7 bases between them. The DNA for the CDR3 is TGTGCCAGCAGCGTGAACGGAGAAAAACTGTTTTTT. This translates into CASSVNGEKLFF.

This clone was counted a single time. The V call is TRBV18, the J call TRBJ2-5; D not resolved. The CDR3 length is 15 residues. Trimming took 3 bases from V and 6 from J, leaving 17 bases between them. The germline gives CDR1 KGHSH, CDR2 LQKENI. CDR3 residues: CASSPGKVGTQTQYF. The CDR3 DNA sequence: TGTGCCAGCTCACCGGGTAAAGTGGGCACGCAGACCCAGTACTTC.

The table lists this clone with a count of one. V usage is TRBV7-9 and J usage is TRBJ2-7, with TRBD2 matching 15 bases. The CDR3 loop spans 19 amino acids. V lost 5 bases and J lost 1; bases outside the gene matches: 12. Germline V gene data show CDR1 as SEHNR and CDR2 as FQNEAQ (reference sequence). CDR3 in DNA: TGTGCCAGCAGCGGGGTGGGACTAGCGGGAGGCGCCCTTTCCTACGAGCAGTACTTC. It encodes CASSGVGLAGGALSYEQYF.

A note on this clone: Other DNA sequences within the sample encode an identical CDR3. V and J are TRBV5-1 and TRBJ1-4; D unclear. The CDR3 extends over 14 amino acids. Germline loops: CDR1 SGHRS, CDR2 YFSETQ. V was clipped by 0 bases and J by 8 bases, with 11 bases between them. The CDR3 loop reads CASSLVGSGEKLFF. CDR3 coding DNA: TGCGCCAGCAGCTTGGTGGGGTCGGGCGAAAAACTGTTTTTT.

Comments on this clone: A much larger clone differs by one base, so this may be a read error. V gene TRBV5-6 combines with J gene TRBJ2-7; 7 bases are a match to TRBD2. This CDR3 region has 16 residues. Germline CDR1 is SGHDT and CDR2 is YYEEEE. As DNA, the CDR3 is TGTGCCAGCAGCGCCGGACTAGTAAGCCCGGTCTACGAGCAGCACTTC. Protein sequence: CASSAGLVSPVYEQHF.

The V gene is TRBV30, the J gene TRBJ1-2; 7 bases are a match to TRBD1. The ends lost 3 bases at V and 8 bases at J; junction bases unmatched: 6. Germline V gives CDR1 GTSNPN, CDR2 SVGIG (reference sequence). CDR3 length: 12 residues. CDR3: CAWSINRGGYTF. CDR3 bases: TGTGCCTGGAGCATTAACAGGGGCGGCTACACCTTC.

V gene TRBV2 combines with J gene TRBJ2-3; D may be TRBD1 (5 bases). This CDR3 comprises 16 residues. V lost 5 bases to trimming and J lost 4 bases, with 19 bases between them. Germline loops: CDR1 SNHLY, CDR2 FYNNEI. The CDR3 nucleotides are TGTGCCAGCAGTTTTACTACTATCAAAGGGGCAGATACGCAGTATTTT. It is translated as CASSFTTIKGADTQYF.

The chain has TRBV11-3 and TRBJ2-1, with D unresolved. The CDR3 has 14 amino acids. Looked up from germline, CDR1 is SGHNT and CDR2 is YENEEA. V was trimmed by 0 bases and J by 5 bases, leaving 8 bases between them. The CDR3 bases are TGTGCCAGCAGCTTAGATCCGAGTCACAATGAGCAGTTCTTC. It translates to CASSLDPSHNEQFF.

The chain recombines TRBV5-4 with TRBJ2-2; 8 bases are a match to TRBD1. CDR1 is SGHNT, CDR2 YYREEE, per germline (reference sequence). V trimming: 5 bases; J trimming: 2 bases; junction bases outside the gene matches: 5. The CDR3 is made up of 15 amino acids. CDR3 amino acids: CASRSGTGNTGELFF. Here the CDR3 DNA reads TGTGCCAGCAGGTCCGGGACAGGAAACACCGGGGAGCTGTTTTTT.

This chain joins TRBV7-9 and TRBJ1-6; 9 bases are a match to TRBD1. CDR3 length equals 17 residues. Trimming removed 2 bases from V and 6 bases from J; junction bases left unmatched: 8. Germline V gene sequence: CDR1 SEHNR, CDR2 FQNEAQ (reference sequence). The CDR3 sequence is CASSLSSRQGGNSPLHF. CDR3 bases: TGTGCCAGCAGCTTATCATCCCGACAGGGGGGTAATTCACCCCTCCACTTT.

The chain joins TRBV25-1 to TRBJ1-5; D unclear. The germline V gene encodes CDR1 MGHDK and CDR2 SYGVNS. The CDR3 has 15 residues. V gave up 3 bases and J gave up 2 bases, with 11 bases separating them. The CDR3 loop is CASSDSIPGNQPQHF. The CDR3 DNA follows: TGTGCCAGCAGTGATTCCATACCGGGCAATCAGCCCCAGCATTTT.

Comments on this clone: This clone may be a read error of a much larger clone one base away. CDR3 loop: CASSLGGVNTEAFF. The CDR3, as DNA: TGTGCCAGCAGCTTAGGAGGGGTGAACACTGAAGCTTTCTTT. The J gene is TRBJ1-1, the V gene TRBV11-1; maybe TRBD1 (5 bases). This CDR3 comprises 14 residues. The germline V gene encodes CDR1 SGHAT and CDR2 FQDESV (reference sequence). Trimming stripped 1 base from V and 0 bases from J, with 6 bases between.

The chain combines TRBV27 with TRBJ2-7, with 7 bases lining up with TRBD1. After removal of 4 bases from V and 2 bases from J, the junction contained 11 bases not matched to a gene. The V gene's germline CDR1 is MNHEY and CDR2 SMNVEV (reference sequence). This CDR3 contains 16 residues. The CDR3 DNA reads TGTGCCAGCAGTTCCTCCCCGGCAGGGGGTCCCTACGAGCAGTACTTC. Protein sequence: CASSSSPAGGPYEQYF.

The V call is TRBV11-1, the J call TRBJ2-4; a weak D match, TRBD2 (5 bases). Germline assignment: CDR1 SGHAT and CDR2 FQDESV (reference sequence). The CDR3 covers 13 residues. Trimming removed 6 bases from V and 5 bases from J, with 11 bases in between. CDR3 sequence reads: CASSGLIQNIQYF. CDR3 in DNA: TGTGCCAGCAGTGGACTCATCCAAAACATTCAGTACTTC.